Listed here is a single T cell receptor (beta chain). Its recognized antigen is unknown. Base qualities are not recorded, but no much larger clone differs from it by a single base. These data originate in a study of T cell responses to AZD1222 COVID-19 vaccine (dated by TCRdb to the early 2020s). Concerning the study at large: A total of under 250 trial participants underwent TCR sequencing, of whom 207 had received two doses of AZD1222 and around 25 had received two doses of the MenACWY control vaccine. Trial participants were enrolled into age subgroups of 18-55, 56-69 and 70-plus years, which contained 148, 28 and 57 TCR-sequenced participants, respectively. Results the study describes overall, beyond this receptor: Nearly half of unique spike-specific TCRs reportedly recognized epitopes outside regions mutated in the B.1.351 and B.1.1.7 variants. A significant rise in spike-specific TCR breadth and depth was observed after two AZD1222 doses relative to day 0 and relative to MenACWY recipients. No day 14 peak-response samples were available, so repertoires were characterized only after the peak T cell response. In the small 56-69-year group, the increase in depth fell short of significance, most likely because of low power. Only a handful of AZD1222 recipients were SARS-CoV-2 seropositive at baseline, limiting conclusions about previously exposed vaccinees. Vaccine-associated CD4 TCRs spanned the whole spike protein, with dominant responses in regions 160-218 and 743-854. Participants were mostly white British and included more females than males, and it was suggested by the authors that clonal diversity may have been underestimated.

Cut back by 4 bases and 14 bases, the V and J ends lie 14 bases apart. There are 12 amino acids in the CDR3, from cysteine to phenylalanine inclusive. Left in the record is the CDR3 DNA by itself, 36 bases read in frame from the first base. The CDR3 regions of human TCRbeta chains were analyzed by immunosequencing. In the authors' own workflow: TCRs in the repertoires were compared against a reference library of SARS-CoV-2-specific TCRs that had been generated with the MIRA antigen-specificity platform. Breadth meant the fraction of unique TCRs that were SARS-CoV-2-associated, whereas depth meant the fraction of total T cells that were SARS-CoV-2-associated. Using the MIRA data, each spike-specific TCR was assigned both to the spike region to which the TCR was reactive and to a CD4 or CD8 class. Log10-transformed breadth and depth values were compared by one-way ANOVA with Sidak's multiple comparisons tests. Drawn from immuneACCESS, this table holds only the in-frame rearrangements with V and J called that TCRdb kept. Clones are partly lost; checked studies trace under half to an unresolved V gene and leave the rest unexplained. The V and J calls and clone size were taken over from that table, and D and trimming were inferred from the DNA. This sample holds roughly 120,000 clones; 75% to 90% were observed only once. Approximately 4.7% of the sample is taken by the ten largest.

Interpreted using the paper, the time point label stands for: about 28 days (+/-7) after the second vaccine dose. AZD1222 recipients with second doses at about 4 weeks or about 12 weeks were pooled, because spike-specific TCR depth and breadth did not differ between schedules. Vaccinee samples were obtained from the UK trials COV001 and COV002, which included a single-blind randomized controlled phase 2/3 trial of AZD1222 (ChAdOx1 nCoV-19) in healthy adults. For TCRbeta chain sequencing, PBMC samples were collected from trial participants at day 0 and at day 28 after the second dose. The specimen was peripheral blood, collected 28 days after the second AZD1222 dose. This receptor was taken from an adult who received the AZD1222 COVID-19 vaccine. The rearrangement joined TRBV12-3 or TRBV12-4 to TRBJ1-4; TRBD1 might be the D gene, on 5 matching bases. The DNA reads as follows: TGTGCCAGCAGTTGGGGACTGGGTAACCTGTTTTTT. It encodes CASSWGLGNLFF.